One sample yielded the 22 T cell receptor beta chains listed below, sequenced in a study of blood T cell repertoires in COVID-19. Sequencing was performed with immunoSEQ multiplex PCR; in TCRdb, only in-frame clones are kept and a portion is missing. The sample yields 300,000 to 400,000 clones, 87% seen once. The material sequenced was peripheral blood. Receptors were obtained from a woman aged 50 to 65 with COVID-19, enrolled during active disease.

The CDR3 region is CASSLEPGYQPQHF. The DNA for the CDR3 is TGTGCCAGCAGCTTAGAGCCAGGATATCAGCCCCAGCATTTT. This chain links TRBV7-2 with TRBJ1-5; the D is unclear. Germline loops: CDR1 SGHTA, CDR2 FQGNSA. This CDR3 spans 14 amino acids. Trimming removed 1 base from V and 5 bases from J, with 9 bases in between.

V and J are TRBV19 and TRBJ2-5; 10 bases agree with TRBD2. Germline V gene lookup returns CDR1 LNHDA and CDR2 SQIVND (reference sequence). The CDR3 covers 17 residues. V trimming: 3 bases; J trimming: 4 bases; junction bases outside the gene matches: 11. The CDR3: CASSIRGSGRAAETQYF. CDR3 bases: TGTGCCAGTAGTATTAGGGGGAGCGGGAGGGCCGCAGAGACCCAGTACTTC.

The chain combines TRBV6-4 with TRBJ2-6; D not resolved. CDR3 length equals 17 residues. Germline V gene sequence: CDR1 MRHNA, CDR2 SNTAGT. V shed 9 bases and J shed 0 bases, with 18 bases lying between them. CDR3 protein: CASRSGGTNSGANVLTF. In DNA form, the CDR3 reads TGTGCCAGTCGCTCGGGTGGAACAAACTCTGGGGCCAACGTCCTGACTTTC.

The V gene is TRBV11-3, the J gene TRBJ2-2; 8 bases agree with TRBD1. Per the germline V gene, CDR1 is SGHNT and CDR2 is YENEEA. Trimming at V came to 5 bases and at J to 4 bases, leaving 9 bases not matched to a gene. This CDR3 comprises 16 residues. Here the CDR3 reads CASSTPTGVVTGELFF. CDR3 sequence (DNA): TGTGCCAGCAGCACCCCGACAGGGGTCGTCACCGGGGAGCTGTTTTTT.

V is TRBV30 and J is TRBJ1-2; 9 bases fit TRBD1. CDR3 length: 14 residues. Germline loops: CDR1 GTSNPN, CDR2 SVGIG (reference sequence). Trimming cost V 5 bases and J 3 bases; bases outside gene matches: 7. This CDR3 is CAWAGTGFYYGYTF. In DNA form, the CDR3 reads TGTGCCTGGGCCGGGACAGGGTTTTACTATGGCTACACCTTC. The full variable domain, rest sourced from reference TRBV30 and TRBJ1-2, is SQTIHQWPATLVQPVGSPLSLECTVEGTSNPNLYWYRQAAGRGLQLLFYSVGIGQISSEVPQNLSASRPQDRQFILSSKKLLLSDSGFYLCAWAGTGFYYGYTFGSGTRLTVV.

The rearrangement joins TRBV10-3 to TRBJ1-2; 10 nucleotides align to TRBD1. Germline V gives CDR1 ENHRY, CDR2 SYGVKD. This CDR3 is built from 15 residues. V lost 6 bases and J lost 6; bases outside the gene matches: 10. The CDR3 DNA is TGTGCCATCAGCCCTACCGGGACAGGGGAGAATGGCTACACCTTC. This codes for CAISPTGTGENGYTF.

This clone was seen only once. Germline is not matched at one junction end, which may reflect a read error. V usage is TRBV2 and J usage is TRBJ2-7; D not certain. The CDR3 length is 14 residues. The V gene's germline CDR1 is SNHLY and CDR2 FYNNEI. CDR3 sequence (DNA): TGTGCCAGCAGTGAAGCGCGAGGCTACATCCCCGCAAACTTC. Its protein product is CASSEARGYIPANF.

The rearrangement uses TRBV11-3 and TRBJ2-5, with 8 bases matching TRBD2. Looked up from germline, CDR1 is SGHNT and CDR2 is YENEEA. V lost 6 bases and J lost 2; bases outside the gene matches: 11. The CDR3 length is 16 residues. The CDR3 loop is CASRTGGGLGQETQYF. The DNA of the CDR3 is TGTGCCAGCAGGACCGGGGGGGGACTAGGGCAAGAGACCCAGTACTTC.

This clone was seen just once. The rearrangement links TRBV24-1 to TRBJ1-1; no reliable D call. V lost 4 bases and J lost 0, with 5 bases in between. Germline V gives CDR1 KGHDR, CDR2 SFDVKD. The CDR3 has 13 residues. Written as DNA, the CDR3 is TGTGCCACCAGTGACCCGGTGAACACTGAAGCTTTCTTT. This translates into CATSDPVNTEAFF.

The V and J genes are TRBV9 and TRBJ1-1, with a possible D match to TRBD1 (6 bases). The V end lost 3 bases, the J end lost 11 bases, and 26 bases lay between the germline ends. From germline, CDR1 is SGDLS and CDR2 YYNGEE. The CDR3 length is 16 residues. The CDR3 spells CASSAQPEGVGQGAFF. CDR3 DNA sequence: TGTGCCAGCAGCGCCCAACCCGAAGGGGTAGGCCAGGGGGCTTTCTTT.

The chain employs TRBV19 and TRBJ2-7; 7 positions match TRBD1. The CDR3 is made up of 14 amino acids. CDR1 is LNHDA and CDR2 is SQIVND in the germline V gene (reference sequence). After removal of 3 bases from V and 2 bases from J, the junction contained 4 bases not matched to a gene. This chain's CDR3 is CASSMRGRAYEQYF. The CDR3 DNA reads TGTGCCAGTAGTATGAGGGGGCGAGCCTACGAGCAGTACTTC.

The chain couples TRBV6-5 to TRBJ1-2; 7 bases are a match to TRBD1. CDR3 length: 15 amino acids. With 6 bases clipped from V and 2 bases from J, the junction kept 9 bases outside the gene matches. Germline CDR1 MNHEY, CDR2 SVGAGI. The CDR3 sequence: CASRQTGLWNYGYTF. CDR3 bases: TGTGCCAGCAGGCAGACAGGGTTGTGGAACTATGGCTACACCTTC.

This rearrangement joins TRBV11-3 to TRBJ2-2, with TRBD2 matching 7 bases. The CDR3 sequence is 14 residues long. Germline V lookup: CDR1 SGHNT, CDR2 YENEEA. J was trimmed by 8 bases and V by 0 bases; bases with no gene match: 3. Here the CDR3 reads CASSLEAGWGELFF. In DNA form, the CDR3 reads TGTGCCAGCAGCTTAGAAGCGGGATGGGGGGAGCTGTTTTTT.

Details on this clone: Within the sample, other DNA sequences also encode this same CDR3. As DNA, the CDR3 is TGTGCCAGCAGCCTTCTTAGCACAGATACGCAGTATTTT. It codes for CASSLLSTDTQYF. The V and J genes are TRBV3-1 (or the pseudogene TRBV3-2) and TRBJ2-3; no clear D gene. This CDR3 spans 13 amino acids. From germline, CDR1 is LGHDT and CDR2 YNNKEL (reference sequence). Trimming stripped 4 bases from V and 0 bases from J, with 5 bases between.

CDR3 protein: CASSRDRFEGRPQHF. The CDR3 DNA reads as TGTGCCAGCAGCCGGGACAGGTTCGAAGGGCGGCCCCAGCATTTT. The genes are TRBV5-8 and TRBJ1-5; 8 bases map to TRBD1. The junction had 12 bases not matched to a gene; V was cut back by 4 bases and J by 9 bases. Germline CDR1 reads SGHTS; CDR2 reads YDEGEE. This CDR3 is built from 15 residues.

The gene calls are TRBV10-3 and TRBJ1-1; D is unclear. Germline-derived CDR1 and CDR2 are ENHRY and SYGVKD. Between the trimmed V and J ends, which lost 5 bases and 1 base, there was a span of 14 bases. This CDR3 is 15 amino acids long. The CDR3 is CAISSNGRENTEAFF. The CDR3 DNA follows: TGTGCCATCAGTTCCAATGGACGGGAGAACACTGAAGCTTTCTTT.

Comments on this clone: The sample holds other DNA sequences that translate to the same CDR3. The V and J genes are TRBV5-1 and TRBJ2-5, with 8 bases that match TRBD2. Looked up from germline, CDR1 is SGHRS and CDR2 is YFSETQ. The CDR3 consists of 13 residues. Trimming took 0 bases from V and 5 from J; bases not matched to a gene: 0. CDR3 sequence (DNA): TGCGCCAGCAGCTTGGCGGGAGGGGAGACCCAGTACTTC. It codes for CASSLAGGETQYF.

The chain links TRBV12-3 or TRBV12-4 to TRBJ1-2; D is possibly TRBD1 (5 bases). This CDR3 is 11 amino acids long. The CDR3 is CAAGRNYGYTF. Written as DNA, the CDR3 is TGTGCGGCAGGGCGCAACTATGGCTACACCTTC.

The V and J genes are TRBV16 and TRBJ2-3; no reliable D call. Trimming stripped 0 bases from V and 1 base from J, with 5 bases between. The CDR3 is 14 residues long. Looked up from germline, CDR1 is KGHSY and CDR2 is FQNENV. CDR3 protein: CASSQSGGTDTQYF. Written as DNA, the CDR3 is TGTGCCAGCAGCCAATCTGGAGGCACAGATACGCAGTATTTT.

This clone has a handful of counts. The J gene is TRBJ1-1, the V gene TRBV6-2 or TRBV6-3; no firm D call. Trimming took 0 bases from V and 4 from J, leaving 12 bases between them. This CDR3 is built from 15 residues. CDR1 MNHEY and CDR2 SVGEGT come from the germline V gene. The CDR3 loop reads CASSYSNGLGTEAFF. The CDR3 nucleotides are TGTGCCAGCAGTTACTCAAACGGACTGGGCACTGAAGCTTTCTTT.

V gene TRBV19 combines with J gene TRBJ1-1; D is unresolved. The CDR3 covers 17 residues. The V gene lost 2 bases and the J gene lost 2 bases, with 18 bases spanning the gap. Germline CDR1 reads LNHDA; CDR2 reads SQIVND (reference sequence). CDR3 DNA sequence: TGTGCCAGTAGTATACTCCGGGGAGGACCCCCAAACACTGAAGCTTTCTTT. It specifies CASSILRGGPPNTEAFF.

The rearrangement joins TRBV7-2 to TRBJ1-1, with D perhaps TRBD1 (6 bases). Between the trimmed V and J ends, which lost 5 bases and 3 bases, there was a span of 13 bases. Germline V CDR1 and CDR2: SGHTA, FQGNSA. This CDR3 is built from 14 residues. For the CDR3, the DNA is TGTGCCAGCAGCCCACAGACAGGAGACACTGAAGCTTTCTTT. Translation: CASSPQTGDTEAFF.